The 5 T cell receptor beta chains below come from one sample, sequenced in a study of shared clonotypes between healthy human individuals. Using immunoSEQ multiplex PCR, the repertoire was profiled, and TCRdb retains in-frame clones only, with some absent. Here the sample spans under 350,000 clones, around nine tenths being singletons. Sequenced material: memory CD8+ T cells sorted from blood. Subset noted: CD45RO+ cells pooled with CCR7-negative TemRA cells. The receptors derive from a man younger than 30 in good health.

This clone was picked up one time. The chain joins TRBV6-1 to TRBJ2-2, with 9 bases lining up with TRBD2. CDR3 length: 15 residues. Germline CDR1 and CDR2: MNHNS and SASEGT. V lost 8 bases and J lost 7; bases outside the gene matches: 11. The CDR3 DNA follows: TGTGCCAGCTCTTTGATGACTAGCGGAATCGGGGAGCTGTTTTTT. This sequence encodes CASSLMTSGIGELFF.

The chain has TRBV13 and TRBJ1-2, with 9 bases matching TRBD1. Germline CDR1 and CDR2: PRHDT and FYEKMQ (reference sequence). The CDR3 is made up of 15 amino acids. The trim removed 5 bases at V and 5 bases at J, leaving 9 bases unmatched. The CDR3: CASSGPGTGLYGYTF. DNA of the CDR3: TGTGCCAGCAGCGGGCCCGGGACAGGGTTGTATGGCTACACCTTC.

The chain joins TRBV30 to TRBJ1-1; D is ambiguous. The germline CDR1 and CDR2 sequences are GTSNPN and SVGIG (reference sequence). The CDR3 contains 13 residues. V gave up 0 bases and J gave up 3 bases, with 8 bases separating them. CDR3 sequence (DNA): TGTGCCTGGAGTGTCGGCCTAGACACTGAAGCTTTCTTT. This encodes CAWSVGLDTEAFF.

Here the CDR3 reads CASSVAKTNTGELFF. Written as DNA, the CDR3 is TGTGCCAGCAGCGTAGCGAAGACAAACACCGGGGAGCTGTTTTTT. The rearrangement links TRBV9 to TRBJ2-2; D ambiguous. This CDR3 has 15 residues. CDR1 is SGDLS and CDR2 is YYNGEE in the germline V gene. Trimming shortened V by 0 bases and J by 2 bases, and 8 bases separated the two germline ends.

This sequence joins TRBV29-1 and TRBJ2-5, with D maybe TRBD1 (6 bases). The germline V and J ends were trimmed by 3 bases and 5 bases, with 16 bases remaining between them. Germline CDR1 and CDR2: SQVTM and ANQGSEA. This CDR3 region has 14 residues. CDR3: CSVDGTPLAETQYF. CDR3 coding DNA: TGCAGCGTTGACGGGACACCCCTTGCCGAGACCCAGTACTTC.